These 11 T cell receptor beta chains were sequenced from one sample in a study of blood T cell repertoires in COVID-19. The assay was immunoSEQ multiplex PCR, and TCRdb's table has in-frame clones only and misses some. The table has 300,000 to 450,000 clones, around 89% seen once; the top ten hold around 1.2%. Material for sequencing was PBMCs or T cells enriched from blood (not recorded which). The receptors originated from a woman between 18 and 30 years old who had recovered from COVID-19.

The CDR3 coding sequence is TGTGCCTGGAGTGTACTGCGGGGGGGCACAGATACGCAGTATTTT. Translated, it gives CAWSVLRGGTDTQYF. This sequence joins TRBV30 and TRBJ2-3, with TRBD2 matching over 8 bases. With 0 bases clipped from V and 1 base from J, the junction kept 3 bases outside the gene matches. The CDR3 has 15 amino acids. The germline V gene encodes CDR1 GTSNPN and CDR2 SVGIG (reference sequence).

The chain recombines TRBV9 with TRBJ1-2; possibly TRBD1 for D (6 bases). This CDR3 spans 14 amino acids. Per germline, CDR1 SGDLS and CDR2 YYNGEE. V lost 3 bases and J 5 bases, leaving 14 bases between the germline ends. The CDR3 DNA sequence: TGTGCCAGCAGCGCAGTCAGGGGTGGGTATGGCTACACCTTC. Translating gives CASSAVRGGYGYTF.

The chain links TRBV5-6 to TRBJ2-7; D uncertain. Trimming removed 4 bases at V and 0 bases at J, with 5 bases between. The length of the CDR3 is 12 residues. Germline values: CDR1 SGHDT, CDR2 YYEEEE. The CDR3 protein is CASSLSSYEQYF. The CDR3 DNA sequence: TGTGCCAGCAGCCTTAGCTCCTACGAGCAGTACTTC. Full variable domain (missing parts from reference TRBV5-6 and TRBJ2-7): DAGVTQSPTHLIKTRGQQVTLRCSPKSGHDTVSWYQQALGQGPQFIFQYYEEEERQRGNFPDRFSGHQFPNYSSELNVNALLLGDSALYLCASSLSSYEQYFGPGTRLTVT.

This chain joins TRBV6-5 and TRBJ2-4, with 7 positions matching TRBD1. The CDR3 is made up of 16 amino acids. Per the germline V gene, CDR1 is MNHEY and CDR2 is SVGAGI. Germline trimming cut 3 bases from V and 8 bases from J; bases unmatched to any gene: 13. The CDR3 nucleotides read TGTGCCAGCAGTTATCCCCAGAGGGGGCACGAGGACATTCAGTACTTC. This gives the protein CASSYPQRGHEDIQYF.

This clone was picked up one time. J is TRBJ2-7 and V is TRBV2, with TRBD1 matching 12 bases. With V trimmed by 6 bases and J by 1 base, 13 bases remained unmatched. This CDR3 spans 18 amino acids. Germline CDR1 SNHLY, CDR2 FYNNEI. CDR3 region: CASSVGTGGDWASYEQYF. The CDR3 DNA is TGTGCCAGCAGCGTGGGGACAGGGGGCGATTGGGCGTCCTACGAGCAGTACTTC. The whole variable domain, remainder taken from reference TRBV2 and TRBJ2-7, is EPEVTQTPSHQVTQMGQEVILRCVPISNHLYFYWYRQILGQKVEFLVSFYNNEISEKSEIFDDQFSVERPDGSNFTLKIRSTKLEDSAMYFCASSVGTGGDWASYEQYFGPGTRLTVT.

The rearrangement links TRBV5-1 to TRBJ2-2; a weak D match, TRBD1 (5 bases). Trimming removed 2 bases at V and 1 base at J, with 9 bases between. The length of the CDR3 is 15 residues. CDR1 and CDR2 from the germline V gene are SGHRS and YFSETQ. For the CDR3, the DNA is TGCGCCAGCAGCTTCCGTCAGGGGAACACCGGGGAGCTGTTTTTT. Its protein is CASSFRQGNTGELFF.

The rearrangement links TRBV6-5 to TRBJ2-7; D may be TRBD2 (5 bases). This CDR3 has 14 amino acids. CDR1 is MNHEY, CDR2 SVGAGI, per germline. V dropped 5 bases and J dropped 3 bases, with 14 bases sitting between them. The CDR3 loop reads CASSQTGNYYEQYF. As DNA, the CDR3 is TGTGCCAGCAGTCAGACGGGAAACTACTACGAGCAGTACTTC.

The chain recombines TRBV4-1 with TRBJ1-5; D is ambiguous. Trimming took off 4 bases at V and 4 bases at J, with 11 bases between the two ends. CDR3 length: 14 amino acids. Germline V CDR1 and CDR2: MGHRA, YSYEKL. The CDR3 here is CASSPARRNQPQHF. DNA of the CDR3: TGCGCCAGCAGCCCCGCGCGTCGGAATCAGCCCCAGCATTTT.

The V and J genes are TRBV30 and TRBJ1-1; TRBD1 matches at 8 bases. Germline values: CDR1 GTSNPN, CDR2 SVGIG (reference sequence). V was pared by 8 bases and J by 3 bases, with 5 bases of the junction left unmatched. This CDR3 comprises 12 residues. CDR3 residues: CARQGIYTEAFF. The CDR3 region has the DNA TGTGCCAGACAGGGGATTTACACTGAAGCTTTCTTT.

This chain links TRBV11-2 with TRBJ2-3, with D perhaps matching TRBD1 (5 bases). Per the germline V gene, CDR1 is SGHAT and CDR2 is FQNNGV. This CDR3 is built from 16 residues. The germline V and J ends were trimmed by 5 bases and 2 bases, with 17 bases remaining between them. Written as DNA, the CDR3 is TGTGCCAGCAGCCGGACGGCAGGGAAAGACACAGATACGCAGTATTTT. It yields the protein CASSRTAGKDTDTQYF.

The V call is TRBV18, the J call TRBJ1-4, with 7 bases that match TRBD1. The V gene end was trimmed by 4 bases and the J gene end by 8 bases; junction bases not matched to a gene: 7. The germline CDR1 and CDR2 sequences are KGHSH and LQKENI. The CDR3 loop spans 14 amino acids. CDR3 nucleotides: TGTGCCAGCTCACAGCGACAGGGACCCGAAAAACTGTTTTTT. Residues: CASSQRQGPEKLFF.